These 9 T cell receptor beta chains were sequenced from one sample in a study of response to subunit inactivated influenza vaccine listed by TCRdb under 2018. What the time point label conveys for this sample: 45 to 55 days after influenza vaccine administration. The library relied on RT-PCR. This sample was sequenced with an Illumina HiSeq 2500. The public reads were reanalyzed by TCRdb: fastp trimming at Q25, MiXCR alignment, in-frame beta chains only. Each entry is one CDR3 protein sequence, shown with its most common DNA and genes. Within this sample are fewer than 700,000 distinct CDR3 sequences, with 13% of them counted one time only. Together, the top ten hold 13% of the sample. The sequencing used PBMCs from blood, collected about 6 weeks after vaccination. These TCRs come from a man between 45 and 60 years old who received an inactivated influenza vaccine. Donor details come from another sample of the same person, matched by shared clones.

The chain combines TRBV6-1 with TRBJ2-5; 9 nucleotides agree with TRBD1. V dropped 6 bases and J dropped 4; count of bases not matched to a gene: 9. CDR3 size: 15 residues. Germline V gene sequence: CDR1 MNHNS, CDR2 SASEGT. CDR3 amino acids: CASSQEWDRAETQYF. DNA of the CDR3: TGTGCCAGCAGCCAAGAATGGGACAGGGCAGAGACCCAGTACTTC.

This chain connects TRBV5-1 to TRBJ2-1; 10 bases agree with TRBD2. Losses at the gene ends were 4 bases for V and 6 bases for J; bases not matched to a gene: 13. CDR1 and CDR2 from the germline V gene are SGHRS and YFSETQ. This CDR3 has 17 residues. The CDR3 is CASSPTLMSGGGNEQFF. Here the CDR3 DNA reads TGCGCCAGCAGCCCCACCTTAATGAGCGGGGGGGGCAATGAGCAGTTCTTC.

This clonotype was counted a few times. The rearrangement links TRBV7-2 to TRBJ2-1; the match to TRBD2 covers 10 bases. J lost 4 bases, V lost 1 base, and 4 bases had no gene match. Germline assignment: CDR1 SGHTA and CDR2 FQGNSA. CDR3 length equals 16 residues. CDR3 coding DNA: TGTGCCAGCAGCTTAGTCGGGACTAGCGTATACAATGAGCAGTTCTTC. This sequence encodes CASSLVGTSVYNEQFF.

This chain joins TRBV11-2 and TRBJ2-7; D remains unclear. The CDR3 is 14 residues long. Germline V gene sequence: CDR1 SGHAT, CDR2 FQNNGV. The V and J ends lost 1 base and 6 bases respectively, with 13 bases between them. Here the CDR3 DNA reads TGTGCCAGCAGCTTAGTTCGCAACCCACGCGAGCAGTACTTC. Translating gives CASSLVRNPREQYF.

V is TRBV29-1 and J is TRBJ2-7; maybe TRBD1 (5 bases). This CDR3 comprises 11 residues. V was cut by 8 bases and J by 2 bases, with 10 bases left in between. CDR1 is SQVTM and CDR2 is ANQGSEA in the germline V gene. The chain's CDR3 is CSISTAYEQYF. The DNA for the CDR3 is TGCAGCATCTCGACAGCCTACGAGCAGTACTTC.

This clonotype was seen a handful of times. The chain uses TRBV28 and TRBJ2-7; no definite D call. This CDR3 has 12 amino acids. Germline V CDR1 and CDR2: MDHEN, SYDVKM. V was shortened by 5 bases and J by 7 bases, with 12 bases between the two germline ends. CDR3 sequence reads: CASSPPWGEQYF. For the CDR3, the DNA is TGTGCCAGCAGTCCGCCCTGGGGAGAGCAGTACTTC. The full variable domain, completed using reference TRBV28 and TRBJ2-7, is DVKVTQSSRYLVKRTGEKVFLECVQDMDHENMFWYRQDPGLGLRLIYFSYDVKMKEKGDIPEGYSVSREKKERFSLILESASTNQTSMYLCASSPPWGEQYFGPGTRLTVT.

This clonotype was counted many times. CDR3 nucleotide sequence: TGTGCCAGCAGCTTAGCGACTAGTTCAGATACGCAGTATTTT. This sequence encodes CASSLATSSDTQYF. The chain carries TRBV7-6 and TRBJ2-3; maybe TRBD2 (6 bases). Trimming took off 0 bases at V and 4 bases at J, with 8 bases between the two ends. From germline, CDR1 is SGHVS and CDR2 FNYEAQ. The CDR3 spans 14 residues.

This clonotype was detected a few times. The chain combines TRBV6-2 or TRBV6-3 with TRBJ2-3; D may be TRBD2 (6 bases). Germline lookup yields CDR1 MNHEY and CDR2 SVGEGT. This CDR3 comprises 15 residues. Trimming removed 4 bases at V and 3 bases at J, with 14 bases between. The CDR3 sequence is CASSSGLIVTDTQYF. As DNA, the CDR3 is TGTGCCAGCAGTTCGGGACTCATCGTTACAGATACGCAGTATTTT.

This clonotype has at least ten counts. The rearrangement links TRBV11-2 to TRBJ2-1, with D maybe TRBD1 (5 bases). Trimming took off 5 bases at V and 0 bases at J, with 14 bases between the two ends. CDR3 length: 16 residues. Germline values: CDR1 SGHAT, CDR2 FQNNGV. The CDR3, as DNA: TGTGCCAGCAGCCTAGGACACCCTAGCTCCTACAATGAGCAGTTCTTC. Its protein product is CASSLGHPSSYNEQFF.